Listed here are 17 T cell receptor beta chains from one sample, sequenced in a study of control samples from healthy donors and cancer patients. Method: immunoSEQ multiplex PCR; TCRdb's copy keeps in-frame clones and lacks some. This table has some 99,000 clones, 90% appearing once. Sequencing was performed on blood. Receptor source: a human donor in good health. The donor label of this sample is uncertain.

The V gene is TRBV18, the J gene TRBJ2-2; 10 bases map to TRBD2. Germline assignment: CDR1 KGHSH and CDR2 LQKENI. CDR3 length: 16 residues. The V segment lost 2 bases and the J segment 4 bases; nucleotides outside the gene matches: 4. This CDR3 is CASSPASGGITGELFF. CDR3 coding DNA: TGTGCCAGCTCACCAGCTAGCGGGGGTATCACCGGGGAGCTGTTTTTT.

The chain joins TRBV4-1 to TRBJ2-2; D gene unclear. V was clipped by 1 base and J by 5 bases, with 2 bases between them. Germline V gene sequence: CDR1 MGHRA, CDR2 YSYEKL. The CDR3 spans 12 residues. CDR3 region: CASSQGTGELFF. Here the CDR3 DNA reads TGCGCCAGCAGCCAAGGAACCGGGGAGCTGTTTTTT.

V usage is TRBV18 and J usage is TRBJ1-3, with TRBD1 identical over 7 bases. Unmatched junction bases numbered 8, after V lost 6 bases and J lost 3 bases. Looked up from germline, CDR1 is KGHSH and CDR2 is LQKENI. The CDR3 has 15 amino acids. This chain's CDR3 is CASSPVRGFGNTIYF. In nucleotides, the CDR3 is TGTGCCAGCTCCCCGGTCAGGGGGTTTGGAAACACCATATATTTT.

This clone was recorded a few times. The chain combines TRBV4-2 with TRBJ1-6, with 9 bases that match TRBD1. This CDR3 has 20 residues. With 0 bases clipped from V and 0 bases from J, the junction kept 9 bases outside the gene matches. CDR1 and CDR2 (germline): LGHNA, YNFKEQ. In DNA, the CDR3 is TGTGCCAGCAGCCAAGACGACGGACAGGGGTGGAGCTCCTATAATTCACCCCTCCACTTT. Translation gives CASSQDDGQGWSSYNSPLHF.

V usage is TRBV4-2 and J usage is TRBJ2-2, with a tentative D call TRBD1 (6 bases). Trimming left V 6 bases short and J 1 base short, with 9 bases between. Germline V CDR1 and CDR2: LGHNA, YNFKEQ. The CDR3 consists of 14 residues. The CDR3 loop is CASSRGGNTGELFF. The DNA of the CDR3 is TGTGCCAGCAGTCGAGGGGGGAACACCGGGGAGCTGTTTTTT.

V and J are TRBV5-1 and TRBJ1-1; 7 positions match TRBD1. Per the germline V gene, CDR1 is SGHRS and CDR2 is YFSETQ. This CDR3 is built from 11 residues. Unmatched junction bases numbered 5, after V lost 4 bases and J lost 11 bases. The CDR3, as DNA: TGCGCCAGCAGCGCTGAAGGGGGCGCTTTCTTT. It encodes CASSAEGGAFF.

The CDR3 bases are TGTGCCAGCAGCGTTGGGGAGGGCCGGTACAATGAGCAGTTCTTC. Its translation: CASSVGEGRYNEQFF. This chain links TRBV9 with TRBJ2-1, with 7 bases aligning to TRBD2. The CDR3 has 15 amino acids. CDR1 SGDLS and CDR2 YYNGEE come from the germline V gene. V trimming: 2 bases; J trimming: 4 bases; junction bases outside the gene matches: 6.

The chain couples TRBV4-2 to TRBJ2-1, with 13 positions matching TRBD2. The CDR3 sequence is 19 residues long. Germline V lookup: CDR1 LGHNA, CDR2 YNFKEQ. Unmatched junction bases numbered 9, after V lost 2 bases and J lost 2 bases. Written as DNA, the CDR3 is TGTGCCAGCAGCCAACACCCCTGGACTAGCGGGGGTACCTACAATGAGCAGTTCTTC. Residues: CASSQHPWTSGGTYNEQFF.

This clone was detected once. The chain carries TRBV19 and TRBJ1-2; 7 nucleotides line up with TRBD1. CDR1 LNHDA and CDR2 SQIVND come from the germline V gene (reference sequence). The CDR3 runs 13 residues. V dropped 5 bases and J dropped 7; count of bases not matched to a gene: 7. The CDR3 reads CASSQQGTGGYTF. In DNA, the CDR3 is TGTGCCAGTAGTCAACAGGGGACGGGTGGCTACACCTTC.

The chain couples TRBV7-2 to TRBJ2-2, with 7 bases fitting TRBD1. This CDR3 is built from 17 residues. Germline loops: CDR1 SGHTA, CDR2 FQGNSA. J was trimmed by 4 bases and V by 2 bases; bases with no gene match: 10. The CDR3 region is CASSLSPRQGPTGELFF. CDR3 sequence (DNA): TGTGCCAGCAGCTTAAGCCCCCGACAGGGCCCCACCGGGGAGCTGTTTTTT.

The V call is TRBV5-8, the J call TRBJ2-7; tentatively, D is TRBD1 (6 bases). V lost 4 bases, J lost 3 bases, and 14 bases lay in between. Germline values: CDR1 SGHTS, CDR2 YDEGEE. CDR3 length: 14 amino acids. The CDR3 DNA reads as TGTGCCAGCAGCCAGGGACACCTTTTCTACGAGCAGTACTTC. Its protein product is CASSQGHLFYEQYF.

This clone has a handful of counts. The chain is built from TRBV6-5 and TRBJ2-2, with 7 bases matching TRBD1. Germline V gene data show CDR1 as MNHEY and CDR2 as SVGAGI. The CDR3 has 15 residues. J lost 5 bases, V lost 5 bases, and 8 bases had no gene match. The CDR3 loop is CASSPDTGETGELFF. CDR3 coding DNA: TGTGCCAGCAGTCCCGACACAGGGGAGACCGGGGAGCTGTTTTTT.

This chain connects TRBV12-5 to TRBJ1-2; D is possibly TRBD1 (5 bases). V lost 6 bases and J lost 0, with 20 bases in between. Germline values: CDR1 LGHNT, CDR2 FRNRAP. The CDR3 loop spans 17 amino acids. In DNA form, the CDR3 reads TGTGCTAGTGGGACCGTATTGGGACTGCTGACTAACTATGGCTACACCTTC. It yields the protein CASGTVLGLLTNYGYTF.

The chain combines TRBV29-1 with TRBJ1-5; D unclear. The germline V gene has CDR1 SQVTM and CDR2 ANQGSEA. V dropped 4 bases and J dropped 4 bases, with 11 bases sitting between them. The CDR3 length is 13 residues. The CDR3 sequence is CSVGAGDNQPQHF. The CDR3 nucleotides read TGCAGCGTTGGGGCAGGCGATAATCAGCCCCAGCATTTT.

This chain links TRBV5-1 with TRBJ2-1; D is unresolved. V lost 0 bases to trimming and J lost 9 bases, with 10 bases between them. CDR1 is SGHRS, CDR2 YFSETQ, per germline. The CDR3 length is 13 residues. CDR3 bases: TGCGCCAGCAGCTTGGAAGTGGTGGGTGAGCAGTTCTTC. Translation: CASSLEVVGEQFF.

The rearrangement uses TRBV12-3 or TRBV12-4 and TRBJ1-1; D is unresolved. The CDR3 length is 13 residues. V lost 6 bases to trimming and J lost 0 bases, with 8 bases between them. The CDR3 DNA reads TGTGCCAGCAGCCCTTACGTGAACACTGAAGCTTTCTTT. Its protein product is CASSPYVNTEAFF.

The chain combines TRBV7-3 with TRBJ1-1, with 8 bases aligning to TRBD1. This CDR3 spans 15 amino acids. After removal of 5 bases from V and 0 bases from J, the junction contained 5 bases not matched to a gene. Looked up from germline, CDR1 is SGHTA and CDR2 is FQGTGA. CDR3 sequence reads: CASSATGGLNTEAFF. Written as DNA, the CDR3 is TGTGCCAGCAGCGCAACAGGGGGTCTGAACACTGAAGCTTTCTTT.